This T cell receptor beta chain was sequenced in a study of T cells after yellow fever vaccination. Study context: Fractions low in cell number were prepared with SMART-Seq v4 Ultra Low Input.

V was cut by 0 bases and J by 7 bases, with 16 bases left in between. CDR3 size: 15 residues. Looked up from germline, CDR1 is SGHRS and CDR2 is YFSETQ. Points from the study as a whole: Although the secondary response was weaker, it peaked faster, at day 5 versus 15.

This clonotype was counted a few times. The antigen remains undetermined. It was through 5'RACE template switching that TCR cDNA was made, with a universal primer site and UMIs added. MiXCR, applied by TCRdb to the 5' RACE reads, yields one record per CDR3 protein. The sample has 280,000 or so distinct CDR3 sequences, 8.7% seen once; the top ten hold 3% to 3.5%. This chain connects TRBV5-1 to TRBJ1-2; D unresolved. The sequences come from CD4+ T cells sorted from PBMCs, collected 5 days after the yellow fever booster vaccination. The TCR comes from a man aged 18-30 years who received the YFV17D yellow fever vaccine. CDR3 loop: CASSLAGPRSSGYTF. CDR3 DNA sequence: TGCGCCAGCAGCTTGGCCGGGCCCCGGAGTTCTGGCTACACCTTC. Together with reference TRBV5-1 and TRBJ1-2, the CDR3 gives the full variable domain: KAGVTQTPRYLIKTRGQQVTLSCSPISGHRSVSWYQQTPGQGLQFLFEYFSETQRNKGNFPGRFSGRQFSNSRSEMNVSTLELGDSALYLCASSLAGPRSSGYTFGSGTRLTVV.